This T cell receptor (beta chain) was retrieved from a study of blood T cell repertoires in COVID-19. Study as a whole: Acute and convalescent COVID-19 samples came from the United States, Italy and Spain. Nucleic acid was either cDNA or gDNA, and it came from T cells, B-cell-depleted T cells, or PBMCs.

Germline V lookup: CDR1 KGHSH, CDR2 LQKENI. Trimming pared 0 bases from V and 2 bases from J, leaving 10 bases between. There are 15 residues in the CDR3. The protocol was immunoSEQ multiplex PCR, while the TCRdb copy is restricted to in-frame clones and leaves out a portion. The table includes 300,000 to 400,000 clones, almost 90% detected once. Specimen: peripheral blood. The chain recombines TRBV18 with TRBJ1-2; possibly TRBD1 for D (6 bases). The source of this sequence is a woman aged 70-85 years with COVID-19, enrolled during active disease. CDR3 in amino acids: CASSPPSQGNYGYTF. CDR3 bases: TGTGCCAGCTCACCACCGAGTCAGGGGAACTATGGCTACACCTTC.